This T cell receptor beta chain originates from a study of technical replicates of blood from a few donors. Assay: immunoSEQ multiplex PCR; the TCRdb copy retains only in-frame clones and omits some. Of roughly 60,000 clones in the sample, approximately 95% were seen once. This CDR3 comprises 15 residues. The germline V gene encodes CDR1 SGHAT and CDR2 FQDESV (reference sequence). V gave up 1 base and J gave up 7 bases, with 17 bases separating them. The TCR originated in a human donor in good health. Some clones in this sample may be carry-over from other donors' samples. The sequenced sample was PBMCs. The chain employs TRBV11-1 and TRBJ2-7; D possibly corresponds to TRBD1 (5 bases). The CDR3 protein is CASSLGGSLLGEQYF. CDR3 bases: TGTGCCAGCAGCTTAGGGGGCAGCCTCTTGGGTGAGCAGTACTTC.